A single sample gave rise to the 13 T cell receptor beta chains below, sequenced in a study of shared clonotypes between healthy human individuals. The repertoire was sequenced with immunoSEQ multiplex PCR; TCRdb's copy has only in-frame clones and lacks some. The sample comprises over 2,000,000 clones, 80% to 95% of which are singletons, and under 2% rests with the top ten. Naive-designated CD8 cells lacked CD45RO, were positively enriched for CCR7, and omitted terminally differentiated effector memory CD45RA+ cells. Source material: naive CD8+ T cells from PBMCs. The receptors shown here come from a man between 18 and 29 years old in good health. Some clones in this sample may be carry-over from other donors' samples.

This chain connects TRBV6-9 to TRBJ2-2, with 7 nucleotides matching TRBD1. The junction had 12 bases not matched to a gene; V was cut back by 7 bases and J by 4 bases. This CDR3 is built from 16 residues. The germline V gene encodes CDR1 MNHGY and CDR2 SVAAGI. The CDR3 here is CASTPTGSPPTGELFF. The CDR3, as DNA: TGTGCCAGCACCCCGACAGGGAGTCCGCCCACCGGGGAGCTGTTTTTT.

The chain uses TRBV7-7 and TRBJ2-1; D perhaps matches TRBD1 (5 bases). Germline V gene lookup returns CDR1 SSHAT and CDR2 FNYEAQ (reference sequence). The CDR3 is 16 residues long. V lost 5 bases, J lost 5 bases, and 19 bases lay in between. CDR3 in DNA: TGTGCCAGCAGCCCAGGGTGGGCGGACACAGACAATGAGCAGTTCTTC. This translates into CASSPGWADTDNEQFF.

The gene calls are TRBV9 and TRBJ2-2; D not certain. The CDR3 consists of 14 residues. In germline, CDR1 is SGDLS, CDR2 YYNGEE. The V end was cut by 3 bases, the J end by 4 bases, with 10 bases between. The CDR3, as DNA: TGTGCCAGCAGCGATCCGGGTTCCACCGGGGAGCTGTTTTTT. It translates to CASSDPGSTGELFF.

The chain employs TRBV5-6 and TRBJ1-1, with unresolved D. V was pared by 1 base and J by 11 bases, with 18 bases between. This CDR3 has 14 residues. Germline loops: CDR1 SGHDT, CDR2 YYEEEE. The CDR3 sequence: CASSLLDSPLAAFF. The CDR3 DNA reads TGTGCCAGCAGCTTGTTGGACTCCCCCTTGGCCGCTTTCTTT.

In its sample, this clone was seen once. This chain uses TRBV7-9 with TRBJ1-1; 9 bases agree with TRBD1. The CDR3 has 15 amino acids. The ends lost 4 bases at V and 5 bases at J; junction bases unmatched: 8. Germline assignment: CDR1 SEHNR and CDR2 FQNEAQ (reference sequence). CDR3 in DNA: TGTGCCAGCAGCTACTATGGGACAGGGAGGACTGAAGCTTTCTTT. This sequence encodes CASSYYGTGRTEAFF.

V and J are TRBV7-9 and TRBJ2-7; a weak D match, TRBD1 (5 bases). The CDR3 covers 14 residues. The germline gives CDR1 SEHNR, CDR2 FQNEAQ (reference sequence). Trimming cost V 1 base and J 6 bases, with 13 bases left between them. CDR3 region: CASSLGGLLAEQYF. CDR3 nucleotide sequence: TGTGCCAGCAGCTTAGGGGGCTTGTTGGCCGAGCAGTACTTC.

The chain recombines TRBV9 with TRBJ2-7; D is unclear. CDR1 and CDR2 from the germline V gene are SGDLS and YYNGEE. The germline V and J ends were trimmed by 3 bases and 6 bases, with 16 bases remaining between them. The CDR3 runs 14 residues. The CDR3 sequence: CASSASERPREQYF. The CDR3 region has the DNA TGTGCCAGCAGCGCCTCGGAGAGGCCTCGCGAGCAGTACTTC.

The chain recombines TRBV4-3 with TRBJ2-2; TRBD2 matches at 8 bases. CDR1 LGHNA and CDR2 YSLEER come from the germline V gene. The ends lost 6 bases at V and 2 bases at J; junction bases unmatched: 14. This CDR3 is built from 18 residues. CDR3 protein: CASSGASGPIVNTGELFF. The DNA for the CDR3 is TGCGCCAGCAGTGGGGCTAGCGGGCCTATAGTAAACACCGGGGAGCTGTTTTTT.

DNA for the CDR3: TGTGCCAGCAGTTTATTCGGAGGGGATCAGCCCCAGCATTTT. It translates to CASSLFGGDQPQHF. This chain joins TRBV28 and TRBJ1-5; D is perhaps TRBD1 (5 bases). Germline loops: CDR1 MDHEN, CDR2 SYDVKM. The CDR3 is 14 amino acids. Trimming stripped 1 base from V and 5 bases from J, with 9 bases between.

The CDR3 reads CASSLWGGRAFNEQFF. The CDR3 DNA sequence: TGTGCCAGCAGTTTATGGGGCGGGAGGGCCTTCAATGAGCAGTTCTTC. This chain joins TRBV27 and TRBJ2-1; 9 bases fit TRBD2. J lost 6 bases, V lost 1 base, and 7 bases had no gene match. Germline V gives CDR1 MNHEY, CDR2 SMNVEV (reference sequence). This CDR3 has 16 amino acids.

The chain joins TRBV6-5 to TRBJ1-1; D is undetermined. Germline CDR1 is MNHEY and CDR2 is SVGAGI. This CDR3 region has 14 residues. V dropped 0 bases and J dropped 1 base, with 6 bases sitting between them. The CDR3 region is CASSYSQPNTEAFF. The CDR3 DNA sequence: TGTGCCAGCAGTTACTCCCAGCCGAACACTGAAGCTTTCTTT.

As DNA, the CDR3 is TGTGCCAGCAGCCAAACGCTTTTCGGACCCACTGAAGCTTTCTTT. It encodes CASSQTLFGPTEAFF. The genes are TRBV5-4 and TRBJ1-1; D gene uncertain. With 4 bases removed from V and 4 bases from J, the gap between germline ends came to 17 bases. This CDR3 region has 15 residues. CDR1 and CDR2 from the germline V gene are SGHNT and YYREEE (reference sequence).

This clone was seen just once. The chain uses TRBV10-3 and TRBJ2-7, with a weak D call TRBD2 (6 bases). The CDR3 loop spans 13 amino acids. V lost 11 bases and J 3 bases, leaving 17 bases between the germline ends. The germline gives CDR1 ENHRY, CDR2 SYGVKD. The CDR3 loop reads CAGSEGLDYEQYF. For the CDR3, the DNA is TGTGCCGGCAGCGAGGGACTTGACTACGAGCAGTACTTC.